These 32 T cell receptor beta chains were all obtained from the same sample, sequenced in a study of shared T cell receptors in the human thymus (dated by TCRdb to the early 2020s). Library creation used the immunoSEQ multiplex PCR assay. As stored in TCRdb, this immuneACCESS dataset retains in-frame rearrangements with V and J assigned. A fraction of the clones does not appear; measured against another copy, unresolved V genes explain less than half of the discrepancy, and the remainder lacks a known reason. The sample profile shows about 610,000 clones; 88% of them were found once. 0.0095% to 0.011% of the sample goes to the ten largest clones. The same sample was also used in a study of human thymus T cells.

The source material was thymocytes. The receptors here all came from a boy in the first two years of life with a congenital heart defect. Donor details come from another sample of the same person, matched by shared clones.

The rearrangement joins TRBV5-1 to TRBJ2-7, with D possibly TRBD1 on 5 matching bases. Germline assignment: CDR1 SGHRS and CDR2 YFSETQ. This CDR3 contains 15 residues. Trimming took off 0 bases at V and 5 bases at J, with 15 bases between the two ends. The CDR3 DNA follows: TGCGCCAGCAGCTTGGGGGGCAGGGTTGCAGACGAGCAGTACTTC. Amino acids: CASSLGGRVADEQYF.

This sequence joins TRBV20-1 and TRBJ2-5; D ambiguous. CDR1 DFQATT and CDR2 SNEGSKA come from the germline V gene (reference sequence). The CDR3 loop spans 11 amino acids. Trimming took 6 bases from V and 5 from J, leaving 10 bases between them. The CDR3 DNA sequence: TGCAGTGCAACGGGTACGGAGACCCAGTACTTC. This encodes CSATGTETQYF.

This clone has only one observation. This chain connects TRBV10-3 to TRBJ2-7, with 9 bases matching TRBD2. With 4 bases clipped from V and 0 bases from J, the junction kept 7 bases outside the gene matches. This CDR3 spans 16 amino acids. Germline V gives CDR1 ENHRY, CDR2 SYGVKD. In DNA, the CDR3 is TGTGCCATCAGTGGGACTAGCGACCTCATCTCCTACGAGCAGTACTTC. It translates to CAISGTSDLISYEQYF.

CDR3 coding DNA: TGTGCCAGCAGCCAAGCCCTAGCGGGTCCTGGAAACGAGCAGTACTTC. This gives the protein CASSQALAGPGNEQYF. J is TRBJ2-7 and V is TRBV14, with TRBD2 matching over 8 bases. The CDR3 runs to 16 residues. V lost 1 base to trimming and J lost 5 bases; unmatched junction nucleotides: 10. Germline values: CDR1 SGHDN, CDR2 FVKESK.

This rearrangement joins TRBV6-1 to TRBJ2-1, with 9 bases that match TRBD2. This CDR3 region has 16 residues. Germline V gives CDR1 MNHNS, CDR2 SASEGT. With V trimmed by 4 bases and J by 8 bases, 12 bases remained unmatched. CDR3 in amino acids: CASSVRSGRPTHEQFF. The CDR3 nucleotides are TGTGCCAGCAGTGTCCGTAGCGGGAGACCTACACATGAGCAGTTCTTC.

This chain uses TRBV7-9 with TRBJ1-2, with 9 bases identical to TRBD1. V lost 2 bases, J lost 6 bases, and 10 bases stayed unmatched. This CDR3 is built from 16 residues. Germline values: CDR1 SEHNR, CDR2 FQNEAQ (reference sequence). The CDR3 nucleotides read TGTGCCAGCAGCTTAATTGTCGGGACAGGGCACCATGGCTACACCTTC. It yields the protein CASSLIVGTGHHGYTF.

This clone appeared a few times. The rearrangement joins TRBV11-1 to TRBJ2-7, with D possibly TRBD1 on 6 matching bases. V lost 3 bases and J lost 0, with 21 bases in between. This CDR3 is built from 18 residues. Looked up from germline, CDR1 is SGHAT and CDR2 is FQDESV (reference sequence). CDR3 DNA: TGTGCCAGCAGCTTGGGGAGTTGGCAGGGGCAAATCTCCTACGAGCAGTACTTC. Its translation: CASSLGSWQGQISYEQYF.

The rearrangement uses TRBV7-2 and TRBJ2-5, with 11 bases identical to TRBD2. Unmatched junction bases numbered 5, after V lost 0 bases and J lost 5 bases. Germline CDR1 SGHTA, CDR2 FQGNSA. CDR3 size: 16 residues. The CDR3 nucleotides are TGTGCCAGCAGCTTAGCGCCACTAGCGGGAGATGAGACCCAGTACTTC. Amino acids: CASSLAPLAGDETQYF.

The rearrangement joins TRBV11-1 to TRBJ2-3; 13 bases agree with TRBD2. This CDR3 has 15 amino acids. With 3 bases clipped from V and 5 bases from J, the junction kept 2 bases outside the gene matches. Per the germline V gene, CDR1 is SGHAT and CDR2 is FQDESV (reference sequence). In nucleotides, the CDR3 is TGTGCCAGCAGCTTGGGACTAGCGGGGCTAGATACGCAGTATTTT. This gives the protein CASSLGLAGLDTQYF.

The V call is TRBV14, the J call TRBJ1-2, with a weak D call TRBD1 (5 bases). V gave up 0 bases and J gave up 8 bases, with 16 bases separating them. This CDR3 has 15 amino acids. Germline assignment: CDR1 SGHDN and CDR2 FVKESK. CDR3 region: CASSQDRRRRDGYTF. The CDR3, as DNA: TGTGCCAGCAGCCAAGATCGGAGAAGGAGGGACGGCTACACCTTC.

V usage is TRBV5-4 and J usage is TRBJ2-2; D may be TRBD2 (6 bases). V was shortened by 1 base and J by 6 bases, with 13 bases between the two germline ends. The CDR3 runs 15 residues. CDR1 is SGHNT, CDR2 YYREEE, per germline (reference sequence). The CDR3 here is CASSLPVRGSGELFF. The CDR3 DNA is TGTGCCAGCAGCTTGCCGGTACGGGGGTCCGGGGAGCTGTTTTTT.

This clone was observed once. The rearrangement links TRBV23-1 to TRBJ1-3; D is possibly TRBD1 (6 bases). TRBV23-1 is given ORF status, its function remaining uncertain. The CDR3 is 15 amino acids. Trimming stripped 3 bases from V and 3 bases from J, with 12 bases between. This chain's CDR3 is CASSHPTGNGNTIYF. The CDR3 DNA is TGCGCCAGCAGTCACCCGACAGGTAATGGAAACACCATATATTTT.

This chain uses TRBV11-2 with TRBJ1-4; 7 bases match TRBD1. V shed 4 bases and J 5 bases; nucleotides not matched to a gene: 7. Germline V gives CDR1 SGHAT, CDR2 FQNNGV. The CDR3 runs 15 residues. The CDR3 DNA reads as TGTGCCAGCAGCTCATACAGGGGCGGAAATGAAAAACTGTTTTTT. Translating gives CASSSYRGGNEKLFF.

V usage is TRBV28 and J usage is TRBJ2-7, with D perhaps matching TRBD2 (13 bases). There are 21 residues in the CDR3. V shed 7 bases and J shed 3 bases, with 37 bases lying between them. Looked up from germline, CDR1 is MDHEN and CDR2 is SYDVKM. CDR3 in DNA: TGTGCCAGCACTAAGGGGACAGGGGGCGGACTAGCGGGAGTTAGTGACTACGAGCAGTACTTC. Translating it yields CASTKGTGGGLAGVSDYEQYF.

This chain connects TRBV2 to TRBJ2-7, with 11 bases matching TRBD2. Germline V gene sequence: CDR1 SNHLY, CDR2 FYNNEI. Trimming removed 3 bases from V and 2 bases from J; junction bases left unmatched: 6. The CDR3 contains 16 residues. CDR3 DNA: TGTGCCAGCAGTGATCGGGGGACTAGCGGAACCTACGAGCAGTACTTC. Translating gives CASSDRGTSGTYEQYF.

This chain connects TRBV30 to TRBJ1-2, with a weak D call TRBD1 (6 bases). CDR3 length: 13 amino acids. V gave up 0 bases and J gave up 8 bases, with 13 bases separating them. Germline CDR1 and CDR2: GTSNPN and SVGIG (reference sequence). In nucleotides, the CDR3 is TGTGCCTGGAGTGTTGGGCAGGGGCAAGGCTACACCTTC. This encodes CAWSVGQGQGYTF.

In DNA, the CDR3 is TGTGCCAGCAGCACCCCCGGTCCGCAGTACTTC. Protein sequence: CASSTPGPQYF. The gene calls are TRBV9 and TRBJ2-7; D not resolved. The germline CDR1 and CDR2 sequences are SGDLS and YYNGEE. CDR3 length equals 11 residues. Between the trimmed V and J ends, which lost 4 bases and 9 bases, there was a span of 11 bases.

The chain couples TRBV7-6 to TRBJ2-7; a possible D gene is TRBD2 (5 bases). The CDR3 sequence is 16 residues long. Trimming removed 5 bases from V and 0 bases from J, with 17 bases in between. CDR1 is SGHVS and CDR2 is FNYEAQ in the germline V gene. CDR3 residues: CASSPTAQRSSYEQYF. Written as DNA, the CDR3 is TGTGCCAGCAGCCCCACTGCCCAGCGGAGCTCCTACGAGCAGTACTTC.

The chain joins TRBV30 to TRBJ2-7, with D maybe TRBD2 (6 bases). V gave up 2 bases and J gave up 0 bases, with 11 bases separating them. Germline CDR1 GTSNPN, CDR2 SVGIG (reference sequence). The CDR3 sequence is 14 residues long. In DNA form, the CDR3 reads TGTGCCTGGAGTAAACTGGGGGGCTCCTACGAGCAGTACTTC. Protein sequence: CAWSKLGGSYEQYF. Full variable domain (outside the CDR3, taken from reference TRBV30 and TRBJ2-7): SQTIHQWPATLVQPVGSPLSLECTVEGTSNPNLYWYRQAAGRGLQLLFYSVGIGQISSEVPQNLSASRPQDRQFILSSKKLLLSDSGFYLCAWSKLGGSYEQYFGPGTRLTVT.

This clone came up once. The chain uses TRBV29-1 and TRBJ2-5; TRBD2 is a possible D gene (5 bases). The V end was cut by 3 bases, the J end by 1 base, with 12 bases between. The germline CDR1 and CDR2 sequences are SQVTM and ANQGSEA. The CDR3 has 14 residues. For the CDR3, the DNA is TGCAGCGTTGAGGATCGAGCGGTCCAAGAGACCCAGTACTTC. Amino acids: CSVEDRAVQETQYF.

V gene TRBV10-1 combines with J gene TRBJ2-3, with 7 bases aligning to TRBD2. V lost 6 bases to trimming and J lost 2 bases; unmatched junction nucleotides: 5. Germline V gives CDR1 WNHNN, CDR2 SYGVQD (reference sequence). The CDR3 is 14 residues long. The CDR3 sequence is CASSRDYPTDTQYF. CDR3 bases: TGCGCCAGCAGCCGGGACTACCCCACAGATACGCAGTATTTT.

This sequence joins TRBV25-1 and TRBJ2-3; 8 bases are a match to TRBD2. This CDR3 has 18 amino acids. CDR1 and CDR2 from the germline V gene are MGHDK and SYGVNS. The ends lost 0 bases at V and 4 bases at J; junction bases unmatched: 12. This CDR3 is CASSEYKGASGHADTQYF. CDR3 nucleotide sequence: TGTGCCAGCAGTGAATATAAAGGGGCTAGCGGGCATGCAGATACGCAGTATTTT.

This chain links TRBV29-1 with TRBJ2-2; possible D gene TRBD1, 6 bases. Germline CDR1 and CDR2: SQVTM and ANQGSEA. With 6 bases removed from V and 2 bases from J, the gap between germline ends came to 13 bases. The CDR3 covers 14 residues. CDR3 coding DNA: TGCAGCGTCGTACTAGGGGGAAACACCGGGGAGCTGTTTTTT. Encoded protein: CSVVLGGNTGELFF.

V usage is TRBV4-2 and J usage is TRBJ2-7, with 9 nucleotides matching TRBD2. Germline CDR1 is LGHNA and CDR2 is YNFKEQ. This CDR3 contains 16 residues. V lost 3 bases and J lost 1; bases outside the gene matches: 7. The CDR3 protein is CASSQESGGYSYEQYF. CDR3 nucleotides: TGTGCCAGCAGCCAGGAAAGCGGGGGGTATTCCTACGAGCAGTACTTC.

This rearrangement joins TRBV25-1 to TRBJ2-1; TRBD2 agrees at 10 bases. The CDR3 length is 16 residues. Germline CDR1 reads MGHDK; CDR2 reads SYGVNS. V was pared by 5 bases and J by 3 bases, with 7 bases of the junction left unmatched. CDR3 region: CASSRTRTSGYNEQFF. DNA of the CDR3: TGTGCCAGCAGTCGCACCAGGACTAGCGGCTACAATGAGCAGTTCTTC.

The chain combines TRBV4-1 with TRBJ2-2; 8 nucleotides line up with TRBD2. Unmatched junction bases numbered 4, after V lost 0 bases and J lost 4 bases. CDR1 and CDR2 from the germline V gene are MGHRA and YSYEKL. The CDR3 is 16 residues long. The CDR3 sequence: CASSQERGASTGELFF. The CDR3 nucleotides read TGCGCCAGCAGCCAAGAGCGGGGGGCGAGCACCGGGGAGCTGTTTTTT.

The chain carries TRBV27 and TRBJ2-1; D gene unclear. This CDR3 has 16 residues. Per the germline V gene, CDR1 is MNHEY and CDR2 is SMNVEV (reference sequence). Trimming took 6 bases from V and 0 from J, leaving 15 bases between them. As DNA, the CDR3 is TGTGCCAGCAGACCTTACAGAATCTCCTCCTACAATGAGCAGTTCTTC. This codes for CASRPYRISSYNEQFF.

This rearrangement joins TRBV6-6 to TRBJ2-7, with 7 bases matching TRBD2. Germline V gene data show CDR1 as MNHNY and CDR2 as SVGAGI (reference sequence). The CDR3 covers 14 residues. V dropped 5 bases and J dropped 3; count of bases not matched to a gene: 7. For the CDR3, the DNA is TGTGCCAGCAGTGGGGGGGAGACGGGCTACGAGCAGTACTTC. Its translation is CASSGGETGYEQYF.

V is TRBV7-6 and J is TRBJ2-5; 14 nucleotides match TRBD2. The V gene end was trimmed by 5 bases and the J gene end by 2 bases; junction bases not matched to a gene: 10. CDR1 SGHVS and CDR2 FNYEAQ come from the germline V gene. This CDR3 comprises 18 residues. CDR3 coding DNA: TGTGCCAGCAGCCCCTCGGGGACTAGCGGGAGACGTCAAGAGACCCAGTACTTC. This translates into CASSPSGTSGRRQETQYF. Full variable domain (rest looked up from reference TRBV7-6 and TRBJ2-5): GAGVSQSPRYKVTKRGQDVALRCDPISGHVSLYWYRQALGQGPEFLTYFNYEAQQDKSGLPNDRFSAERPEGSISTLTIQRTEQRDSAMYRCASSPSGTSGRRQETQYFGPGTRLLVL.

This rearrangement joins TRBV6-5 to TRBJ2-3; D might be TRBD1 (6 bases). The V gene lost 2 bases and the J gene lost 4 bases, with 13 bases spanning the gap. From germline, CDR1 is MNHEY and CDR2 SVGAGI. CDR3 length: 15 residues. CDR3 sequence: CASSYTQGYPDTQYF. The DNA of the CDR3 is TGTGCCAGCAGTTACACCCAGGGGTACCCAGATACGCAGTATTTT.

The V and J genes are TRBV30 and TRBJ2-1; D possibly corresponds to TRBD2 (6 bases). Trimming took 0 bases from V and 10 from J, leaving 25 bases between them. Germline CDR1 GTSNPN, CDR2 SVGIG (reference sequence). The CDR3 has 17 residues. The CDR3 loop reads CAWSVFRRERRLGEQFF. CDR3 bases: TGTGCCTGGAGTGTATTTCGACGGGAGAGACGGTTAGGAGAGCAGTTCTTC.

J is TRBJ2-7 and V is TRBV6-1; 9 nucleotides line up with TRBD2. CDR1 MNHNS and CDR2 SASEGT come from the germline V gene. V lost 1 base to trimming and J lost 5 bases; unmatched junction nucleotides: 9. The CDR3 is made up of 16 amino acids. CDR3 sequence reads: CASSEGLAGERNEQYF. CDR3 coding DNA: TGTGCCAGCAGTGAAGGATTAGCGGGAGAGAGAAACGAGCAGTACTTC.